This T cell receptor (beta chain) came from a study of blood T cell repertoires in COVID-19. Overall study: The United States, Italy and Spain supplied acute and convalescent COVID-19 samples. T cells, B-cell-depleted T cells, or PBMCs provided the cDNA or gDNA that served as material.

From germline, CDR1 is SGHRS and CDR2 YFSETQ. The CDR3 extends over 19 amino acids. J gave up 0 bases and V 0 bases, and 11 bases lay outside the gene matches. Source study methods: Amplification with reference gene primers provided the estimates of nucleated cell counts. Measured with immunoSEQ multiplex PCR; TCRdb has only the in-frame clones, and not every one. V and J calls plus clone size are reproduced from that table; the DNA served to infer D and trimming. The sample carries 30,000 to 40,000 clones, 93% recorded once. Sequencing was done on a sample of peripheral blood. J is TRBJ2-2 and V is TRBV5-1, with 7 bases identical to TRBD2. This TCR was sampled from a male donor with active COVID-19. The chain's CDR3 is CASSLVVGFGRPNTGELFF. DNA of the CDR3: TGCGCCAGCAGCTTGGTCGTCGGCTTCGGGAGGCCGAACACCGGGGAGCTGTTTTTT.